Below, 11 T cell receptor beta chains from the same sample are listed, as sequenced in a study of cytomegalovirus exposure and HLA in healthy donors. Only in-frame clones appear in the TCRdb table, and some are missing; sequencing was by immunoSEQ multiplex PCR. The data contain approximately 88,000 clones, approximately 96% of them singletons. The sequenced sample was PBMCs. Receptors originate from a woman aged 18-30 years in good health and CMV-seronegative.

This chain uses TRBV7-8 with TRBJ2-7, with a weak D call TRBD2 (5 bases). This CDR3 spans 18 amino acids. V shed 5 bases and J shed 0 bases, with 23 bases lying between them. The germline V gene has CDR1 SGHVS and CDR2 FQNEAQ. Written as DNA, the CDR3 is TGTGCCAGCAGCCTTGAGAAAAGTAGTCTAGCAGGCTCCTACGAGCAGTACTTC. This translates into CASSLEKSSLAGSYEQYF.

The chain couples TRBV5-1 to TRBJ1-5; D ambiguous. The CDR3 spans 17 residues. V was clipped by 4 bases and J by 3 bases, with 20 bases between them. Germline V gene sequence: CDR1 SGHRS, CDR2 YFSETQ. The CDR3 loop is CASSPGYGYTANQPQHF. CDR3 sequence (DNA): TGCGCCAGCAGCCCCGGCTACGGGTATACTGCCAATCAGCCCCAGCATTTT.

V usage is TRBV7-6 and J usage is TRBJ1-2, with 8 bases identical to TRBD1. This CDR3 comprises 16 residues. CDR1 SGHVS and CDR2 FNYEAQ come from the germline V gene. The ends lost 1 base at V and 2 bases at J; junction bases unmatched: 6. The CDR3 region is CASSLGAGGANYGYTF. The DNA for the CDR3 is TGTGCCAGCAGCTTAGGGGCAGGGGGCGCCAACTATGGCTACACCTTC. Supplemented by reference TRBV7-6 and TRBJ1-2, the full variable domain reads GAGVSQSPRYKVTKRGQDVALRCDPISGHVSLYWYRQALGQGPEFLTYFNYEAQQDKSGLPNDRFSAERPEGSISTLTIQRTEQRDSAMYRCASSLGAGGANYGYTFGSGTRLTVV.

The V and J genes are TRBV7-9 and TRBJ1-2; D remains unclear. The V end lost 1 base, the J end lost 1 base, and 7 bases lay between the germline ends. Germline CDR1 reads SEHNR; CDR2 reads FQNEAQ (reference sequence). This CDR3 region has 14 residues. Written as DNA, the CDR3 is TGTGCCAGCAGCTTAGACTATCTTAACTATGGCTACACCTTC. The encoded protein is CASSLDYLNYGYTF.

This chain joins TRBV28 and TRBJ2-3, with D possibly TRBD2 on 7 matching bases. Trimming pared 6 bases from V and 4 bases from J, leaving 17 bases between. From germline, CDR1 is MDHEN and CDR2 SYDVKM. The CDR3 is 15 residues long. The CDR3 region is CASRGGAGRADTQYF. In nucleotides, the CDR3 is TGTGCCAGCAGGGGGGGGGCAGGGCGGGCAGATACGCAGTATTTT.

The gene calls are TRBV19 and TRBJ1-1; TRBD1 aligns across 8 bases. This CDR3 contains 15 residues. Germline trimming cut 5 bases from V and 0 bases from J; bases unmatched to any gene: 5. Germline V lookup: CDR1 LNHDA, CDR2 SQIVND (reference sequence). CDR3 DNA: TGTGCCAGTAGTTCACCGGGACAGGTGAACACTGAAGCTTTCTTT. Encoded protein: CASSSPGQVNTEAFF.

The chain employs TRBV27 and TRBJ2-1, with TRBD2 matching 10 bases. CDR1 MNHEY and CDR2 SMNVEV come from the germline V gene (reference sequence). The CDR3 consists of 18 residues. After removal of 5 bases from V and 4 bases from J, the junction contained 14 bases not matched to a gene. CDR3 nucleotide sequence: TGTGCCAGCAGTACCTCCCAACCGGGACTAGCGTATTACAATGAGCAGTTCTTC. Its translation is CASSTSQPGLAYYNEQFF.

The chain has TRBV2 and TRBJ1-1; D uncertain. V was trimmed by 1 base and J by 7 bases, leaving 10 bases between them. The CDR3 sequence is 13 residues long. Germline loops: CDR1 SNHLY, CDR2 FYNNEI. DNA for the CDR3: TGTGCCAGCAGTGAAGGTCGAGGGTTTGAAGCTTTCTTT. Its protein is CASSEGRGFEAFF.

The J gene is TRBJ2-3, the V gene TRBV5-6; D perhaps matches TRBD2 (6 bases). Trimming cost V 6 bases and J 2 bases, with 16 bases left between them. This CDR3 has 15 residues. Per the germline V gene, CDR1 is SGHDT and CDR2 is YYEEEE. CDR3 in DNA: TGTGCCAGCAACTCCCCGGCGGGACTCACAGATACGCAGTATTTT. This codes for CASNSPAGLTDTQYF.

The rearrangement uses TRBV18 and TRBJ2-7; 8 bases agree with TRBD1. Per germline, CDR1 KGHSH and CDR2 LQKENI. The CDR3 totals 17 residues. V shed 4 bases and J 2 bases; nucleotides not matched to a gene: 13. The CDR3 here is CASSHSSRGPRAYEQYF. The CDR3 coding sequence is TGTGCCAGCTCACATTCGAGCAGGGGGCCGCGGGCCTACGAGCAGTACTTC.

A single count supports this clone. J is TRBJ2-7 and V is TRBV18; a possible D gene is TRBD1 (5 bases). The CDR3 is 16 residues long. With 0 bases removed from V and 3 bases from J, the gap between germline ends came to 15 bases. Germline CDR1 reads KGHSH; CDR2 reads LQKENI. The CDR3 nucleotides read TGTGCCAGCTCACCACCGGTGACGACAGATCACTACGAGCAGTACTTC. It is translated as CASSPPVTTDHYEQYF.